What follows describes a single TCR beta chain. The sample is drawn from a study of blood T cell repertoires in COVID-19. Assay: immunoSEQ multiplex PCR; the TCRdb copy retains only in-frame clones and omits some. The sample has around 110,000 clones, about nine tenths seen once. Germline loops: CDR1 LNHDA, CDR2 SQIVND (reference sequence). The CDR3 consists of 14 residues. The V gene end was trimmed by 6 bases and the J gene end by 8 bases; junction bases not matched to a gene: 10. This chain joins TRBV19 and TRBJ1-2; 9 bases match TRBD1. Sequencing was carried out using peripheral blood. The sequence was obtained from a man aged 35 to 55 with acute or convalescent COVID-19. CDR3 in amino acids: CASSPGQGSGGYTF. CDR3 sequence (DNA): TGTGCCAGTAGCCCGGGACAGGGAAGCGGCGGCTACACCTTC.